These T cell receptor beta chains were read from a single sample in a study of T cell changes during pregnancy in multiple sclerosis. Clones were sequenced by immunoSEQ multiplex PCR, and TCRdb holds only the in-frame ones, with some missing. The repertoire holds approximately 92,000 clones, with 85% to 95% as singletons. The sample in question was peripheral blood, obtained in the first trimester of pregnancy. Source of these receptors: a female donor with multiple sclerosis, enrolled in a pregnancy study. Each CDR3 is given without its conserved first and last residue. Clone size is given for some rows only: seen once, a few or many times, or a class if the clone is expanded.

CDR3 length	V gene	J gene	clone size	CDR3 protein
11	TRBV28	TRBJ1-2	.	ASSFFRTYGYT
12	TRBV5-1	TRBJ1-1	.	ASSLSTLSAEAF
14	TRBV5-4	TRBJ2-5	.	ASSFGTGYFQETQY
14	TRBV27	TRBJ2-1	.	ASSIRTSGRPNEQF
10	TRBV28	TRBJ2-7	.	ASRGGRYEQY
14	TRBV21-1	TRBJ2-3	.	ASSKTRQAREDTQY
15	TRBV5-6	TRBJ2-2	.	ASSTLTLARNTGELF
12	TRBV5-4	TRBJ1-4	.	ASSFDRGVEKLF
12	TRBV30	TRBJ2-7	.	AWRVAGGPHEQY
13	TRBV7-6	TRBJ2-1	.	ASSPWDSMNNEQF
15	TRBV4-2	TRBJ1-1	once	ASSHPYRGVPNTEAF
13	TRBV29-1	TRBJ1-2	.	SVPSQGSRAYGYT
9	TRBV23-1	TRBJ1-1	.	ASSQHRVTF
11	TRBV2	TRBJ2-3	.	ASIRLARDTQY
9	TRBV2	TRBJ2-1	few	ASSVAGEQF